What follows are 23 T cell receptor beta chains derived from one specimen sequenced in a study of cytomegalovirus exposure and HLA in healthy donors. Researchers ran the PCR with 60 Vbeta and 13 Jbeta primers. Repertoires were generated with immunoSEQ multiplex PCR, while TCRdb's copy carries only in-frame clones and drops some. The repertoire holds about 160,000 clones, with 65% to 85% as singletons. The source material was PBMCs. The receptors here all came from a male donor in good health and CMV-seronegative.

This chain links TRBV6-1 with TRBJ1-1; 8 positions agree with TRBD1. V was pared by 5 bases and J by 7 bases, with 9 bases of the junction left unmatched. CDR3 length equals 14 residues. CDR1 is MNHNS and CDR2 is SASEGT in the germline V gene. CDR3 region: CASSSLRGRGEAFF. CDR3 DNA: TGTGCCAGCAGTTCTCTCAGGGGGCGCGGTGAAGCTTTCTTT.

The V gene is TRBV7-8, the J gene TRBJ2-6; 7 bases match TRBD1. The CDR3 runs to 16 residues. V was pared by 4 bases and J by 2 bases, with 5 bases of the junction left unmatched. Germline V gene data show CDR1 as SGHVS and CDR2 as FQNEAQ. The DNA for the CDR3 is TGTGCCAGCAGCTCAAACGACAGGGCTGGGGCCAACGTCCTGACTTTC. This encodes CASSSNDRAGANVLTF.

CDR3 in amino acids: CASSLEGRGIHGELFF. CDR3 DNA: TGTGCCAGCAGCTTAGAAGGTCGGGGAATTCACGGGGAGCTGTTTTTT. The J gene is TRBJ2-2, the V gene TRBV7-6, with a weak D call TRBD2 (5 bases). The CDR3 has 16 residues. Germline CDR1 and CDR2: SGHVS and FNYEAQ. V was trimmed by 1 base and J by 7 bases, leaving 16 bases between them.

This clone turned up a few times. This chain uses TRBV19 with TRBJ2-2; a possible D gene is TRBD1 (5 bases). The CDR3 totals 13 residues. The V gene's germline CDR1 is LNHDA and CDR2 SQIVND (reference sequence). Here the CDR3 DNA reads TGTGCTTCCCGGACACCGAACACCGGGGAGCTGTTTTTT. This sequence encodes CASRTPNTGELFF.

This clone was counted only a few times. V usage is TRBV6-1 and J usage is TRBJ1-5, with 10 bases fitting TRBD1. Unmatched junction bases numbered 5, after V lost 6 bases and J lost 3 bases. The CDR3 is made up of 15 amino acids. Germline V CDR1 and CDR2: MNHNS, SASEGT. Here the CDR3 reads CASRDRQGANQPQHF. CDR3 DNA: TGTGCCAGCAGGGATCGACAGGGGGCCAATCAGCCCCAGCATTTT.

This clone was picked up one time. The chain uses TRBV6-5 and TRBJ2-3, with 10 bases that match TRBD2. Germline assignment: CDR1 MNHEY and CDR2 SVGAGI. This CDR3 spans 12 amino acids. The ends lost 5 bases at V and 8 bases at J; junction bases unmatched: 1. The CDR3 loop is CASSASGGTQYF. CDR3 nucleotide sequence: TGTGCCAGCAGTGCTAGCGGGGGTACGCAGTATTTT.

This chain links TRBV9 with TRBJ1-3, with TRBD1 as a possible D gene (5 bases). The CDR3 is 13 amino acids. V was cut by 4 bases and J by 6 bases, with 11 bases left in between. The V gene's germline CDR1 is SGDLS and CDR2 YYNGEE. CDR3 in amino acids: CASSPQGVNTIYF. Here the CDR3 DNA reads TGTGCCAGCAGCCCGCAAGGGGTAAACACCATATATTTT. The full variable domain, with the rest looked up from reference TRBV9 and TRBJ1-3, is DSGVTQTPKHLITATGQRVTLRCSPRSGDLSVYWYQQSLDQGLQFLIQYYNGEERAKGNILERFSAQQFPDLHSELNLSSLELGDSALYFCASSPQGVNTIYFGEGSWLTVV.

This chain links TRBV11-3 with TRBJ2-1; 11 bases are a match to TRBD2. V was clipped by 3 bases and J by 8 bases; unmatched bases: 6. Germline V CDR1 and CDR2: SGHNT, YENEEA. The CDR3 sequence is 15 residues long. CDR3 sequence: CASSFEGTSGYEQFF. DNA of the CDR3: TGTGCCAGCAGCTTTGAAGGGACTAGCGGATATGAGCAGTTCTTC.

The chain links TRBV18 to TRBJ2-3, with 8 bases aligning to TRBD2. Per the germline V gene, CDR1 is KGHSH and CDR2 is LQKENI. The CDR3 has 19 residues. The V and J ends lost 2 bases and 0 bases, in that order; junction bases with no gene match: 13. CDR3 loop: CASSPKVVERERSTDTQYF. DNA for the CDR3: TGTGCCAGCTCACCAAAAGTGGTTGAGCGGGAGAGGAGCACAGATACGCAGTATTTT.

The CDR3 region is CASSSGGSSYEQYF. The CDR3 nucleotides read TGTGCCAGCAGCTCGGGGGGGTCCTCCTACGAGCAGTACTTC. V gene TRBV7-2 combines with J gene TRBJ2-7; TRBD2 matches 8 bases. The CDR3 spans 14 residues. V gave up 4 bases and J gave up 0 bases; unmatched junction bases: 2. Germline V gene sequence: CDR1 SGHTA, CDR2 FQGNSA.

The genes are TRBV12-5 and TRBJ1-1; the D is unclear. Trimming cost V 5 bases and J 6 bases, with 16 bases left between them. Germline CDR1 and CDR2: LGHNT and FRNRAP. The CDR3 is 14 residues long. CDR3 sequence reads: CASGISSGWAEAFF. The DNA of the CDR3 is TGTGCTAGTGGTATCTCATCGGGTTGGGCTGAAGCTTTCTTT.

The CDR3 spells CASSLGLAGWETQYF. CDR3 in DNA: TGCGCCAGCAGCCTTGGACTAGCGGGATGGGAGACCCAGTACTTC. The chain combines TRBV4-1 with TRBJ2-5; the match to TRBD2 covers 12 bases. CDR3 length: 15 amino acids. Germline V lookup: CDR1 MGHRA, CDR2 YSYEKL. Trimming at V came to 4 bases and at J to 5 bases, leaving 5 bases not matched to a gene.

The V gene is TRBV9, the J gene TRBJ1-2, with 8 bases aligning to TRBD1. CDR1 and CDR2 (germline): SGDLS, YYNGEE. The CDR3 totals 15 residues. V lost 3 bases to trimming and J lost 2 bases; unmatched junction nucleotides: 6. The CDR3 reads CASSAQGVGNYGYTF. In nucleotides, the CDR3 is TGTGCCAGCAGCGCACAGGGGGTTGGGAACTATGGCTACACCTTC.

This chain joins TRBV14 and TRBJ2-5; tentatively, D is TRBD2 (6 bases). The CDR3 runs to 16 residues. With 2 bases removed from V and 2 bases from J, the gap between germline ends came to 15 bases. The germline CDR1 and CDR2 sequences are SGHDN and FVKESK. The CDR3 is CASSQQRGSGQETQYF. The CDR3 DNA reads TGTGCCAGCAGCCAACAACGGGGTAGCGGACAAGAGACCCAGTACTTC.

The chain uses TRBV5-6 and TRBJ1-4, with D possibly TRBD1 on 5 matching bases. In germline, CDR1 is SGHDT, CDR2 YYEEEE. This CDR3 comprises 15 residues. V gave up 0 bases and J gave up 7 bases, with 13 bases separating them. CDR3 in DNA: TGTGCCAGCAGCTTGGGTATGGGGCTGGTTGAAAAACTGTTTTTT. Translated: CASSLGMGLVEKLFF.

This clone was observed a single time. CDR3 nucleotides: TGTGCCAGCAGCTTAGAGGGTCCCGGGGGAGGTAATGAAAAACTGTTTTTT. It yields the protein CASSLEGPGGGNEKLFF. The chain combines TRBV7-2 with TRBJ1-4, with TRBD1 as a possible D gene (5 bases). V lost 1 base to trimming and J lost 4 bases, with 16 bases between them. The CDR3 length is 17 residues. Germline CDR1 and CDR2: SGHTA and FQGNSA.

CDR3 coding DNA: TGCGCCAGCAGCCAACAGTCAGCGGGAGTTTCTGAGCAGTTCTTC. Translation: CASSQQSAGVSEQFF. The J gene is TRBJ2-1, the V gene TRBV4-3, with TRBD2 identical over 8 bases. CDR3 length equals 15 residues. Germline CDR1 LGHNA, CDR2 YSLEER. With V trimmed by 2 bases and J by 9 bases, 9 bases remained unmatched.

Here the CDR3 DNA reads TGTGCCAGCACTATTGACTTTTCCTACGAGCAGTACTTC. It specifies CASTIDFSYEQYF. The rearrangement joins TRBV6-6 to TRBJ2-7; D gene uncertain. V shed 7 bases and J shed 1 base, with 11 bases lying between them. Germline V CDR1 and CDR2: MNHNY, SVGAGI (reference sequence). This CDR3 region has 13 residues.

The chain recombines TRBV2 with TRBJ2-6; 8 bases are a match to TRBD1. This CDR3 contains 17 residues. Germline values: CDR1 SNHLY, CDR2 FYNNEI. The V gene end was trimmed by 6 bases and the J gene end by 4 bases; junction bases not matched to a gene: 11. The CDR3 loop reads CASRETRTGNGANVLTF. The CDR3 DNA reads as TGTGCCAGCAGGGAAACCCGGACAGGGAACGGGGCCAACGTCCTGACTTTC.

V and J are TRBV9 and TRBJ2-5; 9 bases match TRBD2. Germline CDR1 is SGDLS and CDR2 is YYNGEE. V shed 4 bases and J 1 base; nucleotides not matched to a gene: 14. The CDR3 totals 18 residues. In nucleotides, the CDR3 is TGTGCCAGCAGCCCGTTCCTGTCTACGACTAGCGGCCAAGAGACCCAGTACTTC. This translates into CASSPFLSTTSGQETQYF.

The V call is TRBV28, the J call TRBJ1-2; 8 bases are shared with TRBD1. This CDR3 comprises 15 residues. V shed 6 bases and J 4 bases; nucleotides not matched to a gene: 10. The germline V gene has CDR1 MDHEN and CDR2 SYDVKM. CDR3 sequence: CASSNTGGGSYGYTF. In nucleotides, the CDR3 is TGTGCCAGCAGCAACACAGGGGGAGGGAGCTATGGCTACACCTTC.

The V gene is TRBV7-8, the J gene TRBJ2-7, with 13 bases identical to TRBD2. CDR1 is SGHVS, CDR2 FQNEAQ, per germline. The CDR3 length is 19 residues. V lost 5 bases to trimming and J lost 6 bases; unmatched junction nucleotides: 19. This chain's CDR3 is CASSPLAGTSGISGAEQYF. As DNA, the CDR3 is TGTGCCAGCAGCCCCCTGGCCGGGACTAGCGGGATATCAGGCGCCGAGCAGTACTTC.

The chain combines TRBV19 with TRBJ2-7; 9 bases map to TRBD2. The CDR3 runs 14 residues. Losses at the gene ends were 4 bases for V and 2 bases for J; bases not matched to a gene: 3. Germline V gene sequence: CDR1 LNHDA, CDR2 SQIVND (reference sequence). The CDR3 DNA is TGTGCCAGTAGTACTGGGACTAGCCCCTACGAGCAGTACTTC. Protein: CASSTGTSPYEQYF.